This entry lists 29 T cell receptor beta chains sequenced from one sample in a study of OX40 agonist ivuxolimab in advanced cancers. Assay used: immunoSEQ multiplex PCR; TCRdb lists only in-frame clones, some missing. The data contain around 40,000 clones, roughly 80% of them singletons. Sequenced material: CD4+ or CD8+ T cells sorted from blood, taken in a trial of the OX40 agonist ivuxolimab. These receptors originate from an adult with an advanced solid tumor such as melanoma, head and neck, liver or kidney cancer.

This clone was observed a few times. CDR3 coding DNA: TGTGCCAGCAGACCGGGACAGACGAACACCGGGGAGCTGTTTTTT. Protein: CASRPGQTNTGELFF. V gene TRBV7-9 combines with J gene TRBJ2-2; 7 bases align to TRBD1. The J segment lost 0 bases and the V segment lost 6 bases, leaving 4 bases of the junction unmatched. The CDR3 consists of 15 residues. The germline V gene encodes CDR1 SEHNR and CDR2 FQNEAQ (reference sequence).

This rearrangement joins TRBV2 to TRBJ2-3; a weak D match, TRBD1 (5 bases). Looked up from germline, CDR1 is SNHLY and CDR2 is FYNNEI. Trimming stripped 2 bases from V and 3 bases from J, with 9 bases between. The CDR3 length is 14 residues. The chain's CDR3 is CASSEQGRTDTQYF. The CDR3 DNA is TGTGCCAGCAGTGAACAGGGCCGGACAGATACGCAGTATTTT.

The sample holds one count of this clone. The CDR3 DNA reads as TGTGCCAGAAGCATTGGAGGGAGGGTCCTTCCACCCTACGAGCAGTACTTC. Translated, it gives CARSIGGRVLPPYEQYF. The chain links TRBV5-3 to TRBJ2-7; the match to TRBD2 covers 7 bases. TRBV5-3 is identified as an open reading frame with a role that is uncertain. The CDR3 runs 17 residues. Trimming cost V 4 bases and J 2 bases; bases outside gene matches: 15.

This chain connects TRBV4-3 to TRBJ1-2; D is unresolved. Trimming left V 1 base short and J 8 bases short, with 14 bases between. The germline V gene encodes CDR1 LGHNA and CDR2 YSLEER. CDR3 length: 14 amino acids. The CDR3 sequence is CASSQVTSGRGYTF. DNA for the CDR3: TGCGCCAGCAGCCAAGTTACCTCGGGCCGGGGCTACACCTTC.

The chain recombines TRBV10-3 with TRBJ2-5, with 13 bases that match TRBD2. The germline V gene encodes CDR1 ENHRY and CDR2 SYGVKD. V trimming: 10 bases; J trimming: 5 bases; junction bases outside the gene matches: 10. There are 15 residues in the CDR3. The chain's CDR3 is CATRTSGGATETQYF. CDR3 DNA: TGTGCCACCCGGACTAGCGGGGGTGCCACGGAGACCCAGTACTTC.

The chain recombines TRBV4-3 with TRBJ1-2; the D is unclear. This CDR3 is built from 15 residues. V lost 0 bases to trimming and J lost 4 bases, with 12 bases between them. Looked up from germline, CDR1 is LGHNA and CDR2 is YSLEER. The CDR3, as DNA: TGCGCCAGCAGCCAAGATCCCAGCGCCGGCTATGGCTACACCTTC. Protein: CASSQDPSAGYGYTF.

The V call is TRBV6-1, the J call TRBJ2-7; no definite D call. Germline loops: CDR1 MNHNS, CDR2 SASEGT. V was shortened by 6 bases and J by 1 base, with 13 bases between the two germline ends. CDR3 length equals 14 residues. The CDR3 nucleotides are TGTGCCAGCAGAAACAGTTATGGATCCTACGAGCAGTACTTC. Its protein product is CASRNSYGSYEQYF.

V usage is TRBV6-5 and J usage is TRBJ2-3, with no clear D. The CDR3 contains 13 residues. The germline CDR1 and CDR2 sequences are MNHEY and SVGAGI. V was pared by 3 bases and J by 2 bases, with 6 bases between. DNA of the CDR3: TGTGCCAGCAGTTATCGGTTCACAGATACGCAGTATTTT. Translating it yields CASSYRFTDTQYF.

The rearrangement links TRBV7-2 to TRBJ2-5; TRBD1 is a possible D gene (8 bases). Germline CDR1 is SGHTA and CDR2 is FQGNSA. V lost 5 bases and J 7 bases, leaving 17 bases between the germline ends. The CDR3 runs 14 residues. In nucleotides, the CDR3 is TGTGCCAGCAGCCCACAGGGGGGGGGTGCGACCCAGTACTTC. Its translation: CASSPQGGGATQYF.

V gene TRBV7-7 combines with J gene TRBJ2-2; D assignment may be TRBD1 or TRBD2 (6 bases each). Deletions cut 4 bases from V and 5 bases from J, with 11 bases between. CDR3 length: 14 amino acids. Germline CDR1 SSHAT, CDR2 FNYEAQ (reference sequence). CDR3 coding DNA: TGTGCCAGCAGCTCCGTAGGGGGGACCGGGGAGCTGTTTTTT. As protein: CASSSVGGTGELFF.

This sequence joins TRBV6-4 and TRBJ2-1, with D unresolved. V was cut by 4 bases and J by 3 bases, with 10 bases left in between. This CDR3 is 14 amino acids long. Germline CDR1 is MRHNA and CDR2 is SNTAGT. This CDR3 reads CASSAIHGYNEQFF. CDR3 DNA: TGTGCCAGCAGTGCCATACACGGCTACAATGAGCAGTTCTTC.

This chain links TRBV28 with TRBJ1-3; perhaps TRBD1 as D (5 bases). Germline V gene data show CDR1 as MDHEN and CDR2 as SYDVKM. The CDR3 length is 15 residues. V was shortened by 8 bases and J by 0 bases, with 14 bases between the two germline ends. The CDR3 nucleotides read TGTGCCAGCCATGCGGGGCCGAGCTCTGGAAACACCATATATTTT. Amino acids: CASHAGPSSGNTIYF. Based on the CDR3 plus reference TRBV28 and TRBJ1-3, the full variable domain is DVKVTQSSRYLVKRTGEKVFLECVQDMDHENMFWYRQDPGLGLRLIYFSYDVKMKEKGDIPEGYSVSREKKERFSLILESASTNQTSMYLCASHAGPSSGNTIYFGEGSWLTVV.

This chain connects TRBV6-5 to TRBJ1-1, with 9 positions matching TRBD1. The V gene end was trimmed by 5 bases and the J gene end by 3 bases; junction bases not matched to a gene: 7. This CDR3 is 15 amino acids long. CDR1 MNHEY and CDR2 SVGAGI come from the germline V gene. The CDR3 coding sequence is TGTGCCAGCAGTCCTGTGGGACAGGGTTACACTGAAGCTTTCTTT. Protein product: CASSPVGQGYTEAFF.

As DNA, the CDR3 is TGTGCCAGCAGCCAAGATCAACTGGGCACTGAAGCTTTCTTT. As protein: CASSQDQLGTEAFF. V gene TRBV4-2 combines with J gene TRBJ1-1; D is unresolved. This CDR3 has 14 residues. Germline V gives CDR1 LGHNA, CDR2 YNFKEQ. Trimming took off 0 bases at V and 4 bases at J, with 9 bases between the two ends.

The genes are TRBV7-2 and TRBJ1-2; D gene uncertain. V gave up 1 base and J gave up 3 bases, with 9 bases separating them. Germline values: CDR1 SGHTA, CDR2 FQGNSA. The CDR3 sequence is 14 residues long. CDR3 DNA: TGTGCCAGCAGCTTAGAAGTCGGTTACTATGGCTACACCTTC. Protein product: CASSLEVGYYGYTF.

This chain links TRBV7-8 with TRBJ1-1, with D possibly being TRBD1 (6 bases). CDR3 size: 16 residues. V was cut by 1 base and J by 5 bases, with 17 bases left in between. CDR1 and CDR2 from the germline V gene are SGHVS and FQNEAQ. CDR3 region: CASSLVAGGDVTEAFF. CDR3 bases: TGTGCCAGCAGCTTAGTCGCGGGGGGCGATGTTACTGAAGCTTTCTTT.

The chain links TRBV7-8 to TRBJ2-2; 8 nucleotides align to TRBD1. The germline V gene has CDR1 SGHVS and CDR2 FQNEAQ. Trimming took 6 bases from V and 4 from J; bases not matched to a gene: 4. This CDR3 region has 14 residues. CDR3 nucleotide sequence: TGTGCCAGCAGGGACAGGGTGGTCACCGGGGAGCTGTTTTTT. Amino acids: CASRDRVVTGELFF.

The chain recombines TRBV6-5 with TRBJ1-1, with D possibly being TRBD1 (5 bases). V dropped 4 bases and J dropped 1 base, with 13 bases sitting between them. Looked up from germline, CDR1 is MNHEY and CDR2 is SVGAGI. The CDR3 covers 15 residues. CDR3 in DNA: TGTGCCAGCAGTTCCCCCGGGACGGGGAACACTGAAGCTTTCTTT. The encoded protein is CASSSPGTGNTEAFF.

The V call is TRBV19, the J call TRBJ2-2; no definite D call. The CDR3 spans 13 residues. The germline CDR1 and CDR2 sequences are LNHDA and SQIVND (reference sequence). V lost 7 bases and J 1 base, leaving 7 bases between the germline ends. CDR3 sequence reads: CASNTMNTGELFF. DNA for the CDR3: TGTGCCAGTAACACGATGAACACCGGGGAGCTGTTTTTT.

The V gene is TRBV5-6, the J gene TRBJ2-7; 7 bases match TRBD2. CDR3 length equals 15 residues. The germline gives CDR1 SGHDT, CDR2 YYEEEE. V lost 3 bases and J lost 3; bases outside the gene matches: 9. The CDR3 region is CASSWGGFGNYEQYF. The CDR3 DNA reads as TGTGCCAGCAGCTGGGGGGGTTTCGGAAACTACGAGCAGTACTTC. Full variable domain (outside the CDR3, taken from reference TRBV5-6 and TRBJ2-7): DAGVTQSPTHLIKTRGQQVTLRCSPKSGHDTVSWYQQALGQGPQFIFQYYEEEERQRGNFPDRFSGHQFPNYSSELNVNALLLGDSALYLCASSWGGFGNYEQYFGPGTRLTVT.

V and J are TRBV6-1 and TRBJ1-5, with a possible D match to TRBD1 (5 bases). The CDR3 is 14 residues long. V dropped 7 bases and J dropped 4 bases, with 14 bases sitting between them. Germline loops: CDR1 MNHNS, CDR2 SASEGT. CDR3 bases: TGTGCCAGCACCGTAGGGACCGGTAATCAGCCCCAGCATTTT. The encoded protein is CASTVGTGNQPQHF.

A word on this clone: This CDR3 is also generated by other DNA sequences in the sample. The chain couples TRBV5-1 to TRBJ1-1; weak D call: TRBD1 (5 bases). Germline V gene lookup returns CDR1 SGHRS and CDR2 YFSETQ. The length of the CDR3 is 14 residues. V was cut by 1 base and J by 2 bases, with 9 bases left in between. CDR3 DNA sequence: TGCGCCAGCAGCTTGCAGGGAGCCAACACTGAAGCTTTCTTT. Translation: CASSLQGANTEAFF.

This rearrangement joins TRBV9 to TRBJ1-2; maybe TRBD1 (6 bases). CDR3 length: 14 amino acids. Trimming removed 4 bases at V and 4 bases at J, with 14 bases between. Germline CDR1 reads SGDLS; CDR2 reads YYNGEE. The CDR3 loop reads CASSSPTGFYGYTF. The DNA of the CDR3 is TGTGCCAGCAGCTCTCCGACAGGTTTCTATGGCTACACCTTC.

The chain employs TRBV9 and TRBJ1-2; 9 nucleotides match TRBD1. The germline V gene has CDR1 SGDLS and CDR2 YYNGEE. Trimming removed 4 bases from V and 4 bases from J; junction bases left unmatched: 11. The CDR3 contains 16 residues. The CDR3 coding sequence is TGTGCCAGCAGCTTCCCCCGGGACAGGGCGTCCTATGGCTACACCTTC. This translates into CASSFPRDRASYGYTF.

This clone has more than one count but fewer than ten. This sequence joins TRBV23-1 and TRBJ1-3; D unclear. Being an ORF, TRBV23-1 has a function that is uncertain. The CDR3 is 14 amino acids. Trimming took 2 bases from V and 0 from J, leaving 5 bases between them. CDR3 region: CASSQRSSGNTIYF. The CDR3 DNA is TGCGCCAGCAGTCAACGAAGCTCTGGAAACACCATATATTTT.

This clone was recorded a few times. The CDR3 bases are TGCAGTGCAAAGGGTCCTTCACCCCTCCACTTT. Protein sequence: CSAKGPSPLHF. This chain connects TRBV20-1 to TRBJ1-6; D is ambiguous. V dropped 6 bases and J dropped 9 bases, with 9 bases sitting between them. Germline lookup yields CDR1 DFQATT and CDR2 SNEGSKA (reference sequence). The CDR3 runs to 11 residues.

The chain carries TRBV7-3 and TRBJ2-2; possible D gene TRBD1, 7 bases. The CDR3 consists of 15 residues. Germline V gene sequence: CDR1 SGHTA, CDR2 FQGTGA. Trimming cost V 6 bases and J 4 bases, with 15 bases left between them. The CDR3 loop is CASRPGGLGTGELFF. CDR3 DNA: TGTGCCAGCAGGCCAGGGGGGCTGGGCACCGGGGAGCTGTTTTTT.

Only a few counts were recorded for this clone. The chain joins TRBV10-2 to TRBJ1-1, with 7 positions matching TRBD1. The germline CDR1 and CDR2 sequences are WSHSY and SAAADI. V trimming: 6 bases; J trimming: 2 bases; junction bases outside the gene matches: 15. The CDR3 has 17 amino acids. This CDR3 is CASSWDGVGQSNTEAFF. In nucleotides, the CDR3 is TGCGCCAGCAGCTGGGATGGCGTGGGACAGTCAAACACTGAAGCTTTCTTT.

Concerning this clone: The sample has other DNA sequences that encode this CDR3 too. The DNA of the CDR3 is TGCGCCAGCAGCTTGGACGGTTATAGCAATCAGCCCCAGCATTTT. Residues: CASSLDGYSNQPQHF. J is TRBJ1-5 and V is TRBV5-1; D remains ambiguous. Germline V gene sequence: CDR1 SGHRS, CDR2 YFSETQ. V lost 0 bases and J 0 bases, leaving 7 bases between the germline ends. The CDR3 consists of 15 residues.